These 31 T cell receptor beta chains were sequenced from one sample in a study of response to subunit inactivated influenza vaccine (dated by TCRdb to between 2017 and 2018). Library preparation was by RT-PCR. Instrument used: Illumina HiSeq 2500. TCRdb trimmed public reads at Q25 via fastp, called clones via MiXCR and kept in-frame beta chains. Records with the same CDR3 protein are collapsed into one entry carrying the most frequent genes and DNA. Here the sample has 530,000 or so distinct CDR3 sequences; about an eighth occur a single time. The top ten clones comprise around 9.6% of the sample. Sample: PBMCs from blood, taken on the day of vaccination. The source is a man aged 45 to 65 who received an inactivated influenza vaccine. Donor details come from another sample of the same person, matched by shared clones.

The rearrangement joins TRBV27 to TRBJ2-7; D possibly matches TRBD1 or TRBD2 (5 bases each). Trimming removed 1 base at V and 5 bases at J, with 24 bases between. The germline CDR1 and CDR2 sequences are MNHEY and SMNVEV (reference sequence). CDR3 length equals 18 residues. The CDR3: CASSLLVGEGLLEDEQYF. Written as DNA, the CDR3 is TGTGCCAGCAGTTTATTGGTGGGAGAGGGGTTATTAGAAGACGAGCAGTACTTC.

V gene TRBV6-2 or TRBV6-3 combines with J gene TRBJ2-5; 9 bases align to TRBD2. The CDR3 is 17 amino acids. Trimming cost V 4 bases and J 6 bases; bases outside gene matches: 15. Germline V gene lookup returns CDR1 MNHEY and CDR2 SVGEGT. As DNA, the CDR3 is TGTGCCAGCAGTTCTATCGGACTTCGGACTAGCGCGAAGACCCAGTACTTC. Its translation is CASSSIGLRTSAKTQYF.

The chain carries TRBV2 and TRBJ2-7; the D is unclear. Between the trimmed V and J ends, which lost 3 bases and 5 bases, there was a span of 5 bases. The CDR3 consists of 11 residues. Germline V gene data show CDR1 as SNHLY and CDR2 as FYNNEI. CDR3 nucleotides: TGTGCCAGCAGTGATACCCACGAGCAGTACTTC. Amino acid sequence: CASSDTHEQYF.

This clonotype occurred a few times. The CDR3 here is CASSYGEVYGYTF. The CDR3 DNA reads as TGTGCCAGCAGCTATGGCGAAGTCTATGGCTACACCTTC. The V gene is TRBV7-9, the J gene TRBJ1-2; D remains ambiguous. In germline, CDR1 is SEHNR, CDR2 FQNEAQ (reference sequence). The CDR3 length is 13 residues. V was shortened by 4 bases and J by 4 bases, with 10 bases between the two germline ends.

This clonotype was counted only a few times. V and J are TRBV20-1 and TRBJ2-7; D not resolved. CDR3 length equals 14 residues. V gave up 3 bases and J gave up 1 base, with 13 bases separating them. Germline CDR1 DFQATT, CDR2 SNEGSKA (reference sequence). The CDR3 sequence: CSASPPLQSYEQYF. The CDR3 bases are TGCAGTGCTAGTCCTCCATTACAGTCCTACGAGCAGTACTTC.

The sample holds a few counts of this clonotype. The chain joins TRBV15 to TRBJ1-1, with no clear D. Trimming took off 5 bases at V and 3 bases at J, with 10 bases between the two ends. CDR1 and CDR2 from the germline V gene are LNHNV and YYDKDF (reference sequence). The length of the CDR3 is 13 residues. CDR3: CATSDTRDTEAFF. The DNA of the CDR3 is TGTGCCACCAGCGATACAAGGGACACTGAAGCTTTCTTT.

This clonotype has a count of ten or more. The chain recombines TRBV13 with TRBJ2-7; D remains ambiguous. Trimming removed 0 bases at V and 7 bases at J, with 19 bases between. Germline-derived CDR1 and CDR2 are PRHDT and FYEKMQ (reference sequence). The CDR3 has 16 residues. The CDR3, as DNA: TGTGCCAGCAGCTTAGGAGGCGTGTCCAACAACTATGAGCAGTACTTC. Encoded protein: CASSLGGVSNNYEQYF.

This clonotype came up a few times. The chain links TRBV7-9 to TRBJ2-5, with 7 bases aligning to TRBD1. The CDR3 consists of 14 residues. Germline V lookup: CDR1 SEHNR, CDR2 FQNEAQ (reference sequence). Trimming at V came to 1 base and at J to 5 bases, leaving 4 bases not matched to a gene. CDR3 DNA sequence: TGTGCCAGCAGCTTAGTGACAGGGCGGGAGACCCAGTACTTC. Translated: CASSLVTGRETQYF.

J is TRBJ2-2 and V is TRBV7-2, with D possibly TRBD2 on 6 matching bases. The length of the CDR3 is 15 residues. CDR1 and CDR2 (germline): SGHTA, FQGNSA. The V gene lost 7 bases and the J gene lost 4 bases, with 16 bases spanning the gap. CDR3 bases: TGTGCCAGCAACCAACGACTAGTTTCCACCGGGGAGCTGTTTTTT. Amino acid sequence: CASNQRLVSTGELFF.

This clonotype was seen repeatedly, ten times or more. J is TRBJ2-3 and V is TRBV28; 11 positions match TRBD2. V was clipped by 1 base and J by 0 bases; unmatched bases: 6. This CDR3 is built from 18 residues. Germline CDR1 and CDR2: MDHEN and SYDVKM. The CDR3 spells CASSLFGLAGPSTDTQYF. CDR3 nucleotides: TGTGCCAGCAGTTTATTCGGACTAGCGGGTCCGAGCACAGATACGCAGTATTTT. The full variable domain, rest sourced from reference TRBV28 and TRBJ2-3, is DVKVTQSSRYLVKRTGEKVFLECVQDMDHENMFWYRQDPGLGLRLIYFSYDVKMKEKGDIPEGYSVSREKKERFSLILESASTNQTSMYLCASSLFGLAGPSTDTQYFGPGTRLTVL.

This clonotype was counted at least ten times. The chain uses TRBV14 and TRBJ2-3; D possibly matches TRBD1 or TRBD2 (5 bases each). CDR1 SGHDN and CDR2 FVKESK come from the germline V gene. This CDR3 spans 15 amino acids. The V and J ends lost 4 bases and 2 bases respectively, with 13 bases between them. The chain's CDR3 is CASSPWGSITDTQYF. The CDR3 DNA is TGTGCCAGCAGCCCCTGGGGGAGTATCACAGATACGCAGTATTTT.

This clonotype was found a few times. This chain connects TRBV6-2 or TRBV6-3 to TRBJ2-1, with D possibly being TRBD1 (5 bases). With 0 bases removed from V and 2 bases from J, the gap between germline ends came to 17 bases. This CDR3 is 18 amino acids long. Germline V gene data show CDR1 as MNHEY and CDR2 as SVGEGT. The CDR3 protein is CASSYSVDSMGPYNEQFF. The CDR3 nucleotides are TGTGCCAGCAGTTACTCGGTGGATAGCATGGGGCCCTACAATGAGCAGTTCTTC.

This chain connects TRBV12-3 or TRBV12-4 to TRBJ2-2; 9 bases are a match to TRBD2. V trimming: 0 bases; J trimming: 8 bases; junction bases outside the gene matches: 4. The CDR3 runs 15 residues. CDR3 amino acids: CASSLALAGRGELFF. CDR3 nucleotides: TGTGCCAGCAGTTTAGCACTAGCGGGTCGAGGGGAGCTGTTTTTT.

The chain uses TRBV18 and TRBJ1-4, with no clear D. V lost 6 bases to trimming and J lost 8 bases, with 16 bases between them. The CDR3 spans 14 residues. Germline values: CDR1 KGHSH, CDR2 LQKENI. This chain's CDR3 is CASSTGTGSEKLFF. The CDR3 DNA is TGTGCCAGCTCGACCGGAACCGGTTCGGAAAAACTGTTTTTT.

The chain has TRBV12-3 or TRBV12-4 and TRBJ2-4, with a tentative D call TRBD2 (5 bases). V lost 5 bases to trimming and J lost 8 bases, with 16 bases between them. CDR3 size: 14 residues. The CDR3 DNA reads as TGTGCCAGCAGTCGGATTAGCGTAGTCGACATTCAGTACTTC. It specifies CASSRISVVDIQYF.

V is TRBV9 and J is TRBJ2-1; 13 nucleotides line up with TRBD2. J was trimmed by 6 bases and V by 0 bases; bases with no gene match: 3. The CDR3 runs to 16 residues. The germline V gene has CDR1 SGDLS and CDR2 YYNGEE. The CDR3 DNA sequence: TGTGCCAGCAGCGTAGGGGGACTAGCGGGATCCAATGAGCAGTTCTTC. Protein sequence: CASSVGGLAGSNEQFF.

The CDR3, as DNA: TGTGCCAGCAGCTCGACCTGGACAGGGGTAAGCAATCAGCCCCAGCATTTT. Translation gives CASSSTWTGVSNQPQHF. V gene TRBV12-3 or TRBV12-4 combines with J gene TRBJ1-5, with 9 bases matching TRBD1. CDR3 size: 17 residues. The V and J ends lost 6 bases and 1 base, in that order; junction bases with no gene match: 10.

This clonotype came up many times. This chain connects TRBV12-3 or TRBV12-4 to TRBJ1-3, with D perhaps matching TRBD1 (6 bases). CDR3 length: 16 amino acids. Trimming took off 5 bases at V and 0 bases at J, with 14 bases between the two ends. The CDR3 sequence is CASSPREGGSGNTIYF. The CDR3 coding sequence is TGTGCCAGCAGTCCCAGGGAGGGGGGCTCTGGAAACACCATATATTTT.

This clonotype was detected only a few times. This chain uses TRBV4-1 with TRBJ2-7; D is ambiguous. The V end was cut by 5 bases, the J end by 2 bases, with 13 bases between. Germline CDR1 MGHRA, CDR2 YSYEKL. This CDR3 has 14 amino acids. The CDR3 DNA reads as TGCGCCAGCAGCAAATCCGGCAGGACCTACGAGCAGTACTTC. This gives the protein CASSKSGRTYEQYF.

The V gene is TRBV6-2 or TRBV6-3, the J gene TRBJ2-1, with 9 bases lining up with TRBD1. This CDR3 has 12 amino acids. Per germline, CDR1 MNHEY and CDR2 SVGEGT. V lost 8 bases and J lost 10; bases outside the gene matches: 6. This CDR3 reads CASGRQGVEQFF. The DNA for the CDR3 is TGTGCCAGCGGGCGACAGGGGGTAGAGCAGTTCTTC.

The V call is TRBV6-2 or TRBV6-3, the J call TRBJ2-1; TRBD2 agrees at 9 bases. The junction had 8 bases not matched to a gene; V was cut back by 7 bases and J by 4 bases. There are 15 residues in the CDR3. Germline loops: CDR1 MNHEY, CDR2 SVGEGT. In nucleotides, the CDR3 is TGTGCCAGCACCCCCGGGACTAGCAGTTACAATGAGCAGTTCTTC. Its translation is CASTPGTSSYNEQFF.

This chain links TRBV6-2 or TRBV6-3 with TRBJ2-2; maybe TRBD1 (5 bases). CDR3 length equals 16 residues. Per germline, CDR1 MNHEY and CDR2 SVGEGT. Trimming took 7 bases from V and 5 from J, leaving 20 bases between them. The CDR3 DNA follows: TGTGCCAGCACCTACAGGTGGAAAAAGTGGACCGGGGAGCTGTTTTTT. This translates into CASTYRWKKWTGELFF.

This chain joins TRBV6-6 and TRBJ2-7, with D possibly being TRBD1 or TRBD2 (6 bases each). The V and J ends lost 10 bases and 3 bases respectively, with 13 bases between them. CDR3 length: 12 amino acids. Germline values: CDR1 MNHNY, CDR2 SVGAGI (reference sequence). The chain's CDR3 is CATRGQIYEQYF. The CDR3 DNA reads TGTGCCACCCGGGGGCAAATCTACGAGCAGTACTTC.

V is TRBV3-1 and J is TRBJ2-3, with D perhaps matching TRBD1 or TRBD2 (6 bases each). This CDR3 comprises 15 residues. Germline lookup yields CDR1 LGHDT and CDR2 YNNKEL (reference sequence). Trimming shortened V by 2 bases and J by 2 bases, and 11 bases separated the two germline ends. The CDR3 DNA is TGTGCCAGCAGCCAAACAGGGACTTACACAGATACGCAGTATTTT. This codes for CASSQTGTYTDTQYF.

The chain carries TRBV12-3 or TRBV12-4 and TRBJ1-4; 11 nucleotides line up with TRBD1. The J segment lost 7 bases and the V segment lost 6 bases, leaving 4 bases of the junction unmatched. This CDR3 is built from 14 residues. Here the CDR3 DNA reads TGTGCCAGCAGCCGCGGACAGGGGGCTGAAAAACTGTTTTTT. It is translated as CASSRGQGAEKLFF.

This clonotype was counted only a few times. The chain carries TRBV12-3 or TRBV12-4 and TRBJ2-1, with TRBD1 matching 8 bases. CDR3 length: 15 amino acids. The V gene end was trimmed by 4 bases and the J gene end by 9 bases; junction bases not matched to a gene: 11. CDR3 in amino acids: CASSYAGGVVAEQFF. Here the CDR3 DNA reads TGTGCCAGCAGTTATGCAGGGGGCGTAGTGGCTGAGCAGTTCTTC.

This clonotype has just a few counts. The V gene is TRBV6-5, the J gene TRBJ1-3; a possible D gene is TRBD1 (5 bases). The V end was cut by 0 bases, the J end by 4 bases, with 13 bases between. CDR3 length equals 16 residues. Germline CDR1 reads MNHEY; CDR2 reads SVGAGI. CDR3 coding DNA: TGTGCCAGCAGTTACTCGCGCAGGGCTACGGGAAACACCATATATTTT. Translating it yields CASSYSRRATGNTIYF.

This chain joins TRBV6-2 or TRBV6-3 and TRBJ2-1; 9 nucleotides align to TRBD2. Germline CDR1 is MNHEY and CDR2 is SVGEGT. Trimming at V came to 2 bases and at J to 7 bases, leaving 9 bases not matched to a gene. The CDR3 length is 16 residues. The CDR3 nucleotides read TGTGCCAGCAGTTACGGGTTTAGCGGGAGTAGGAATGAGCAGTTCTTC. The encoded protein is CASSYGFSGSRNEQFF.

This clonotype was counted only a few times. V usage is TRBV15 and J usage is TRBJ2-7, with 7 bases that match TRBD2. V shed 5 bases and J 1 base; nucleotides not matched to a gene: 11. The CDR3 length is 16 residues. Germline-derived CDR1 and CDR2 are LNHNV and YYDKDF (reference sequence). The CDR3 bases are TGTGCCACCAGCTTATACCGGGACTACCCATCCTACGAGCAGTACTTC. It specifies CATSLYRDYPSYEQYF.

This clonotype was found a few times. V is TRBV20-1 and J is TRBJ2-5; tentative D call: TRBD2 (6 bases). V lost 0 bases to trimming and J lost 1 base, with 12 bases between them. From germline, CDR1 is DFQATT and CDR2 SNEGSKA (reference sequence). This CDR3 is 15 amino acids long. The CDR3 sequence is CSARDISSVQETQYF. The DNA of the CDR3 is TGCAGTGCTAGAGATATTTCTAGCGTCCAAGAGACCCAGTACTTC.

This clonotype was recorded many times. The chain recombines TRBV20-1 with TRBJ2-1; TRBD1 might be the D (6 bases). Germline-derived CDR1 and CDR2 are DFQATT and SNEGSKA (reference sequence). The CDR3 consists of 14 residues. V shed 2 bases and J shed 0 bases, with 8 bases lying between them. The CDR3 protein is CSARRGSSYNEQFF. DNA of the CDR3: TGCAGTGCTAGAAGGGGGAGCTCCTACAATGAGCAGTTCTTC.